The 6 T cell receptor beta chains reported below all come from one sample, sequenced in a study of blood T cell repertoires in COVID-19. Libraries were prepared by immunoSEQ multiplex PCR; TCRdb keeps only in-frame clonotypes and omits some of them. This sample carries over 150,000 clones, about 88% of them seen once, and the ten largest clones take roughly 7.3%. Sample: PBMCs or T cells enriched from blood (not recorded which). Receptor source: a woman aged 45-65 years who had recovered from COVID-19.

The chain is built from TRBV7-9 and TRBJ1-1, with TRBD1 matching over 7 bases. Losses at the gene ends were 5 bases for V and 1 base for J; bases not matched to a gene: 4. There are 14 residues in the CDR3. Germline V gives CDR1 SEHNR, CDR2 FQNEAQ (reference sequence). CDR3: CASSMGQSNTEAFF. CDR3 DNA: TGTGCCAGCAGCATGGGACAGTCGAACACTGAAGCTTTCTTT.

The CDR3 loop is CASSREGQGRNSYNEQFF. The CDR3 DNA sequence: TGTGCCAGCAGCCGTGAGGGACAGGGCCGTAACTCCTACAATGAGCAGTTCTTC. The chain is built from TRBV13 and TRBJ2-1, with 9 bases identical to TRBD1. Per germline, CDR1 PRHDT and CDR2 FYEKMQ (reference sequence). The CDR3 runs to 18 residues. V shed 5 bases and J 0 bases; nucleotides not matched to a gene: 11. Combining the CDR3 with reference TRBV13 and TRBJ2-1 gives the whole variable domain AAGVIQSPRHLIKEKRETATLKCYPIPRHDTVYWYQQGPGQDPQFLISFYEKMQSDKGSIPDRFSAQQFSDYHSELNMSSLELGDSALYFCASSREGQGRNSYNEQFFGPGTRLTVL.

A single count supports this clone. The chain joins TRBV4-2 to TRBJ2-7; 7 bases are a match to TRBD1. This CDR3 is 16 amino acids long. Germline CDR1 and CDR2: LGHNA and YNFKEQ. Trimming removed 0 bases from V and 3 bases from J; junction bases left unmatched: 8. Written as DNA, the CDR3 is TGTGCCAGCAGCCAAGATCCGACAGGGAGTTTCTACGAGCAGTACTTC. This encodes CASSQDPTGSFYEQYF.

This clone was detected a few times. CDR3 loop: CASSHQGQGYSGNTIYF. DNA for the CDR3: TGTGCCAGCAGCCACCAGGGACAGGGCTACTCTGGAAACACCATATATTTT. V and J are TRBV2 and TRBJ1-3; 9 positions agree with TRBD1. CDR3 length equals 17 residues. Germline V gene lookup returns CDR1 SNHLY and CDR2 FYNNEI. V trimming: 6 bases; J trimming: 0 bases; junction bases outside the gene matches: 9.

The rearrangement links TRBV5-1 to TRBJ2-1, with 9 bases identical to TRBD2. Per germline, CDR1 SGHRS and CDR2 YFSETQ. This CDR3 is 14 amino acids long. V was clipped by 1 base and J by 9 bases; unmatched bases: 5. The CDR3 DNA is TGCGCCAGCAGCTTGTTAGCGGGAGTCAGTGAGCAGTTCTTC. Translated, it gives CASSLLAGVSEQFF.

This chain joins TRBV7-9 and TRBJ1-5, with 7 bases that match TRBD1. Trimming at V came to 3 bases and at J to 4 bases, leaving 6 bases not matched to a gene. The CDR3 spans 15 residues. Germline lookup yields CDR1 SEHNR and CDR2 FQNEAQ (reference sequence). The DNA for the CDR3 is TGTGCCAGCAGCTTGACAGGGTCGGATAATCAGCCCCAGCATTTT. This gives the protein CASSLTGSDNQPQHF.